A selection of T cell receptor beta chains follows, all from one sample in a study of blood T cell repertoires in COVID-19. Sequenced by immunoSEQ multiplex PCR; TCRdb stores in-frame clones only, minus some. Counted here are 150,000 to 200,000 clones, roughly nine tenths occurring once; the ten biggest clones make up 0.99%. Sequencing was done on a sample of peripheral blood. The receptors were gathered from a man aged 18 to 29 with acute or convalescent COVID-19. The CDR3 runs from the conserved cysteine through the conserved F or W. The order of the fields is D gene, V gene, J gene, clone size, CDR3 DNA, CDR3 protein. The D gene is left open where the match is weak. Rows give clone size only sometimes, using once, few, many, or a class for an expanded clone.

>.|TRBV5-1|TRBJ1-3|.
TGCGCCAGCAGCCCGGGTGGGAGCTCTGGAAACACCATATATTTT
CASSPGGSSGNTIYF
>.|TRBV6-4|TRBJ2-3|.
TGTGCCAGCAGTCCAGGGGACTCAAGCGGGGAATTCACAGATACGCAGTATTTT
CASSPGDSSGEFTDTQYF
>.|TRBV9|TRBJ2-5|.
TGTGCCAGCAGCGTGGGGGGAGCCGGGGAGACCCAGTACTTC
CASSVGGAGETQYF
>TRBD1|TRBV7-3|TRBJ2-1|.
TGTGCCAGCAGCTTCGGGACAGGGGAGAGCTCCTACAATGAGCAGTTCTTC
CASSFGTGESSYNEQFF
>.|TRBV3-1/TRBV3-2|TRBJ2-3|.
TGTGCCAGCAGCCAAGATAGGGGCTACCCCACAGATACGCAGTATTTT
CASSQDRGYPTDTQYF
>.|TRBV10-2|TRBJ2-3|once
TGCGCCAGCAGTGACGGGACTTCTCCCACAGATACGCAGTATTTT
CASSDGTSPTDTQYF
>TRBD1|TRBV5-8|TRBJ1-5|.
TGTGCCAGCAGCACCGGGACAGGGAAGGGCAATCAGCCCCAGCATTTT
CASSTGTGKGNQPQHF
>TRBD1|TRBV10-1|TRBJ1-4|.
TGCGCCAGCAGTGAGTCTCGGAATATGGACAGGGCAACTAATGAAAAACTGTTTTTT
CASSESRNMDRATNEKLFF
>TRBD1|TRBV19|TRBJ1-6|.
TGTGCCAGTAGTCCTGGGACAGGGAATTCACCCCTCCACTTT
CASSPGTGNSPLHF
>.|TRBV3-1/TRBV3-2|TRBJ2-3|.
TGTGCCAGCAGCCCGCTTCTAGCCACAGATACGCAGTATTTT
CASSPLLATDTQYF
>.|TRBV2|TRBJ2-1|.
TGTGCCAGCACAGTTTACAATGAGCAGTTCTTC
CASTVYNEQFF
>TRBD1|TRBV7-9|TRBJ2-5|.
TGTGCCAGCAGCTTAGCGGTGACAGGGCAAGAGACCCAGTACTTC
CASSLAVTGQETQYF
>.|TRBV19|TRBJ2-1|.
TGTGCCAGTAGTATAGATTGGGGGGACTCCTACAATGAGCAGTTCTTC
CASSIDWGDSYNEQFF
>.|TRBV5-1|TRBJ1-4|.
TGCGCCAGCAGCGCCGGGAAAACCAATGAAAAACTGTTTTTT
CASSAGKTNEKLFF
>TRBD2|TRBV4-1|TRBJ2-2|.
TGCGCCAGCAAACCGGACAGCGGGGGGGCGAACACCGGGGAGCTGTTTTTT
CASKPDSGGANTGELFF
>TRBD2|TRBV29-1|TRBJ2-1|.
TGCAGCGTTGTGCGGGGTAGCGGGGGCGAGCAGTTCTTC
CSVVRGSGGEQFF
>TRBD2|TRBV7-9|TRBJ2-5|few
TGTGCCAGCAGCTTAGGGCTAGCGGGGGGGCACCAAGAGACCCAGTACTTC
CASSLGLAGGHQETQYF
>TRBD1|TRBV29-1|TRBJ1-1|.
TGCAGCGTCCGACAGGGGAACACTGAAGCTTTCTTT
CSVRQGNTEAFF
>.|TRBV18|TRBJ2-1|.
TGTGCCAGCTCACCAGAGGTACCGGGGCAGTTCTTC
CASSPEVPGQFF
>.|TRBV2|TRBJ1-1|.
TGTGCCAGCACAGGGGTTTACACTGAAGCTTTCTTT
CASTGVYTEAFF
>.|TRBV6-1|TRBJ2-7|.
TGTGCCAGCAGTGAAGTGTATCGCTACGAGCAGTACTTC
CASSEVYRYEQYF
>.|TRBV10-3|TRBJ1-3|.
TGTGCCACCACAGACTCTGGAAACACCATATATTTT
CATTDSGNTIYF
>TRBD1|TRBV6-1|TRBJ1-1|.
TGTGCCAGCAGTGAGGGACAGCCCCCTGAAGCTTTCTTT
CASSEGQPPEAFF
>TRBD1|TRBV5-6|TRBJ2-1|.
TGTGCCAGCAGTTTACCATCCGGGACAGGGATTAGTGAGCAGTTCTTC
CASSLPSGTGISEQFF
>TRBD1|TRBV7-8|TRBJ1-1|.
TGTGCCAGCAGCACAGGGGTCACTGAAGCTTTCTTT
CASSTGVTEAFF
>.|TRBV19|TRBJ1-3|.
TGTGCCAGTAGTATTTCGGTTCCCTCTGGAAACACCATATATTTT
CASSISVPSGNTIYF
>TRBD1|TRBV15|TRBJ1-5|.
TGTGCCACCAGCAGAGAGTTCGCTCAGGGGGCACATAATCAGCCCCAGCATTTT
CATSREFAQGAHNQPQHF
>TRBD1|TRBV5-4|TRBJ1-2|.
TGTGCCAGCAGCTCCAGGACAGGGTTGAACTATGGCTACACCTTC
CASSSRTGLNYGYTF
>.|TRBV5-1|TRBJ2-5|.
TGCGTCAGCAGCTTTCAAACAGGGCCTCAAGAGACCCAGTACTTC
CVSSFQTGPQETQYF
>TRBD1|TRBV7-2|TRBJ1-1|.
TGTGCCAGCAGCCGTGGACAGGGGGCTACTGAAGCTTTCTTT
CASSRGQGATEAFF
>TRBD1|TRBV4-1|TRBJ1-5|.
TGCGCCAGCAGCCAAGACGGGACAGGGTTTAATAAGAAGCCCCAGCATTTT
CASSQDGTGFNKKPQHF
>.|TRBV4-2|TRBJ2-7|.
TGTGCCAGCAGCCAAGATCTGGGCTCCCTCTCCTACGAGCAGTACTTC
CASSQDLGSLSYEQYF
>.|TRBV28|TRBJ1-4|.
TGTGCCAGCAGGAATATGGGGGGAAATGAAAAACTGTTTTTT
CASRNMGGNEKLFF
>.|TRBV5-6|TRBJ1-2|.
TGTGCCAGCAGCCTTGGACATTTGGGTGGCTACACCTTC
CASSLGHLGGYTF
>TRBD1|TRBV6-4|TRBJ1-2|few
TGTGCCAGCAGTGTGCGGGGGACAGGGGGATCTACCTATGGCTACACCTTC
CASSVRGTGGSTYGYTF
>.|TRBV12-3/TRBV12-4|TRBJ2-3|.
TGTGCCAGCAGTTTAGCCACGGGAGTTACGCAGTATTTT
CASSLATGVTQYF
>.|TRBV2|TRBJ2-5|.
TGTGCCAGCAGTGAAGGCAGGGCCCAACTCCAAGAGACCCAGTACTTC
CASSEGRAQLQETQYF
>TRBD1|TRBV4-1|TRBJ1-1|.
TGCGCCAGCAGCAGCGACAGGGAAGCTGAAGCTTTCTTT
CASSSDREAEAFF
>TRBD1|TRBV6-5|TRBJ1-2|.
TGTGCCAGCAGTCCGGGACAGGGATTATATGGCTACACCTTC
CASSPGQGLYGYTF
>TRBD1|TRBV28|TRBJ2-1|few
TGTGCCAGCAGTTCATATGGGACAGGCACAGAGGAGCAGTTCTTC
CASSSYGTGTEEQFF
>.|TRBV2|TRBJ1-2|.
TGTGCCAGCAGTCCGGACATAAACTATGGCTACACCTTC
CASSPDINYGYTF
>TRBD1|TRBV19|TRBJ2-7|few
TGTGCCAGTGCGGACAGGGGCTACGAGCAGTACTTC
CASADRGYEQYF